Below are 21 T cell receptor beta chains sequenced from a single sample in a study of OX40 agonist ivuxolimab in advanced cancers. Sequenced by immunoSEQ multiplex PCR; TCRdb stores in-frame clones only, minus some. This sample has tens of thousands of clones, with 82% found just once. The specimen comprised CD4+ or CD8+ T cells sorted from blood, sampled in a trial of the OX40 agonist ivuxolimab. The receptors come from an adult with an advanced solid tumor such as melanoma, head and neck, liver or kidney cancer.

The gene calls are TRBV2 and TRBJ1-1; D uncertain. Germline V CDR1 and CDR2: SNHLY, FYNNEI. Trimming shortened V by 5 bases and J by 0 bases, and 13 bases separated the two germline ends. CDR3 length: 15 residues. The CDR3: CASSYHVGLNTEAFF. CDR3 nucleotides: TGTGCCAGCAGTTACCACGTGGGGTTGAACACTGAAGCTTTCTTT.

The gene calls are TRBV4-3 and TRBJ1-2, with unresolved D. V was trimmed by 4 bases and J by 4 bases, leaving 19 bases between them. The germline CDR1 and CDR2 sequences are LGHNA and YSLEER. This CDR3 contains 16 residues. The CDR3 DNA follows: TGCGCCAGCAGCCGAACGAAAACCGCAACGACCTATGGCTACACCTTC. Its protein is CASSRTKTATTYGYTF.

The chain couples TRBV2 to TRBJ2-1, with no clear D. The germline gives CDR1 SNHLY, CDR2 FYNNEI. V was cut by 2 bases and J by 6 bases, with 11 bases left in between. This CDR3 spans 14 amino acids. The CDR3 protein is CASSEWKETNEQFF. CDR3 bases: TGTGCCAGCAGTGAATGGAAGGAGACCAATGAGCAGTTCTTC.

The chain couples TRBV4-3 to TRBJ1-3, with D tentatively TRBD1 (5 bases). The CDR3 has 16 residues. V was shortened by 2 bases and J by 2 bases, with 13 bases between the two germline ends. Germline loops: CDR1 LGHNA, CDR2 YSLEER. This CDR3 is CASSQLSGSPGNTIYF. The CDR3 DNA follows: TGCGCCAGCAGCCAATTATCAGGGAGCCCTGGAAACACCATATATTTT.

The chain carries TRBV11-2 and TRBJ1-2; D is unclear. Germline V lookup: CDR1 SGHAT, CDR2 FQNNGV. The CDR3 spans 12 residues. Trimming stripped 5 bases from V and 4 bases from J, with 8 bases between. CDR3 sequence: CASSRKTYGYTF. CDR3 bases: TGTGCCAGCAGCAGAAAGACCTATGGCTACACCTTC.

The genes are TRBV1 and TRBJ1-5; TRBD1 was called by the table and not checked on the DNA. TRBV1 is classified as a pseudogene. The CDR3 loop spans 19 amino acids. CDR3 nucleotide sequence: TGCACCAGCAGCCACTTCAATAGTCAGGGGCAGCTCTTTAATCAGCCCCAGCATTTT. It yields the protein CTSSHFNSQGQLFNQPQHF.

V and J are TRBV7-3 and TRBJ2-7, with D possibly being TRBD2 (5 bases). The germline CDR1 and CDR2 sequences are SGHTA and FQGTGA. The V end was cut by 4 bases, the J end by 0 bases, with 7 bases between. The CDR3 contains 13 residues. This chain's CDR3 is CASSSSGSYEQYF. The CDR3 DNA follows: TGTGCCAGCAGCTCAAGCGGCTCCTACGAGCAGTACTTC.

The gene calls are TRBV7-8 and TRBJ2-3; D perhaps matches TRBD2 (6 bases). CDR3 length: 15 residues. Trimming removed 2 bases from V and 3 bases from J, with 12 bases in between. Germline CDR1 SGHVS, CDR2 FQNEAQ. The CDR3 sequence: CASSLSVAGTDTQYF. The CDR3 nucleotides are TGTGCCAGCAGCTTATCGGTGGCGGGAACAGATACGCAGTATTTT.

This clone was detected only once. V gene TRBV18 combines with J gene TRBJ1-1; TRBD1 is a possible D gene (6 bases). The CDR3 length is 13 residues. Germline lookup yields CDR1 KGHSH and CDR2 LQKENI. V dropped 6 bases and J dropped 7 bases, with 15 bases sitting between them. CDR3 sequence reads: CASSQGQGLEAFF. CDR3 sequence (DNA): TGTGCCAGCTCCCAGGGGCAGGGCCTTGAAGCTTTCTTT.

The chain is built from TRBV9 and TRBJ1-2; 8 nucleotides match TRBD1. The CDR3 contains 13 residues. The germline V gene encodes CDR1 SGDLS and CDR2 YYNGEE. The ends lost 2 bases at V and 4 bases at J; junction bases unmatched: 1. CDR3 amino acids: CASSVGQGYGYTF. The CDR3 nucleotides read TGTGCCAGCAGCGTTGGACAGGGCTATGGCTACACCTTC. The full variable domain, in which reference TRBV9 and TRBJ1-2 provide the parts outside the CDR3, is DSGVTQTPKHLITATGQRVTLRCSPRSGDLSVYWYQQSLDQGLQFLIQYYNGEERAKGNILERFSAQQFPDLHSELNLSSLELGDSALYFCASSVGQGYGYTFGSGTRLTVV.

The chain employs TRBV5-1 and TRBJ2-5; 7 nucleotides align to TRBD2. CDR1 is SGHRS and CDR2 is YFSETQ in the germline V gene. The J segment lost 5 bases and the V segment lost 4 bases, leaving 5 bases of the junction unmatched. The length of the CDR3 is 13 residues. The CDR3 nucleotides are TGCGCCAGCAGCCCAACCGGGGGGGAGACCCAGTACTTC. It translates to CASSPTGGETQYF. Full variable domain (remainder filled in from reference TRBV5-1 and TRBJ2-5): KAGVTQTPRYLIKTRGQQVTLSCSPISGHRSVSWYQQTPGQGLQFLFEYFSETQRNKGNFPGRFSGRQFSNSRSEMNVSTLELGDSALYLCASSPTGGETQYFGPGTRLLVL.

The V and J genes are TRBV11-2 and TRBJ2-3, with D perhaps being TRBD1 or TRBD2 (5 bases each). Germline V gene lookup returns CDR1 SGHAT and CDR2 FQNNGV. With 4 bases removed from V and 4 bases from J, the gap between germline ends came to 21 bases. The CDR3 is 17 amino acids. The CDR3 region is CASSSPPGRNYADTQYF. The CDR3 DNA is TGTGCCAGCAGCTCGCCCCCGGGACGGAACTATGCAGATACGCAGTATTTT.

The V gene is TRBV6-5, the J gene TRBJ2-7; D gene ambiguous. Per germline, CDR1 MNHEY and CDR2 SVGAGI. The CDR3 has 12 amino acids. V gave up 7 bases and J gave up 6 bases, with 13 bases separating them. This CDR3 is CASTGRIGEQYF. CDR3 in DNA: TGTGCCAGCACTGGACGGATCGGCGAGCAGTACTTC.

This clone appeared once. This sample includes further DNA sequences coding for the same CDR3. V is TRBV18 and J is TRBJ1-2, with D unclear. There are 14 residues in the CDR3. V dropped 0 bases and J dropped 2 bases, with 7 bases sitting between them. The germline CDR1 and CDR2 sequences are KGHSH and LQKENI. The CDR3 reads CASSPPVINYGYTF. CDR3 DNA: TGTGCCAGCTCACCACCGGTCATAAACTATGGCTACACCTTC.

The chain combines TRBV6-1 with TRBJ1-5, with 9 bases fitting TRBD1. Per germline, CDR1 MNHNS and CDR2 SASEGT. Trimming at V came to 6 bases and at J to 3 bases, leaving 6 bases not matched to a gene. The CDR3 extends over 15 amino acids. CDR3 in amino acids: CASRLRTGVNQPQHF. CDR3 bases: TGTGCCAGCAGGCTCCGGACAGGGGTCAATCAGCCCCAGCATTTT.

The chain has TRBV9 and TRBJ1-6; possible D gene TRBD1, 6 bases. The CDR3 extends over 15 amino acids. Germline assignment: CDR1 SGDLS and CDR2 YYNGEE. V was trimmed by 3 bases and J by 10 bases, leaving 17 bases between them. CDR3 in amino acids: CASSASWGAHSPLHF. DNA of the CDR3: TGTGCCAGCAGCGCTAGTTGGGGGGCGCACTCACCCCTCCACTTT.

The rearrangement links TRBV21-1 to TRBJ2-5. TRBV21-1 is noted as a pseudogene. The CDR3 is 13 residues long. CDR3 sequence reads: CASSKGGRETQYF. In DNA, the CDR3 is TGTGCCAGCAGCAAAGGGGGGAGAGAGACCCAGTACTTC.

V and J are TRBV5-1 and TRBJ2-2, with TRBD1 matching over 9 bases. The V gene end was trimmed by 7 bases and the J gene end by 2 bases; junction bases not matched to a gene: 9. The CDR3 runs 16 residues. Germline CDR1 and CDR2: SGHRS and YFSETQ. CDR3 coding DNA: TGCGCCAGCTGCCCTCCGGGACAGGGTAACACCGGGGAGCTGTTTTTT. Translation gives CASCPPGQGNTGELFF.

CDR3 residues: CASSLSSGGGEQYV. CDR3 nucleotides: TGCGCCAGCAGCTTGTCGTCGGGGGGCGGCGAGCAGTACGTC. The chain carries TRBV5-1 and TRBJ2-7, with D possibly TRBD2 on 7 matching bases. CDR1 and CDR2 (germline): SGHRS, YFSETQ. V was shortened by 1 base and J by 6 bases, with 14 bases between the two germline ends. The CDR3 runs to 14 residues.

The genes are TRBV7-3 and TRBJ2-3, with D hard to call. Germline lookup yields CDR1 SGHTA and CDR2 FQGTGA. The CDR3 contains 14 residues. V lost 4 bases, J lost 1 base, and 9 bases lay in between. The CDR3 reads CASSSLSGTDTQYF. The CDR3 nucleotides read TGTGCCAGCAGCTCCCTAAGTGGCACAGATACGCAGTATTTT. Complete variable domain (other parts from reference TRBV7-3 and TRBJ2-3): GAGVSQTPSNKVTEKGKYVELRCDPISGHTALYWYRQSLGQGPEFLIYFQGTGAADDSGLPNDRFFAVRPEGSVSTLKIQRTERGDSAVYLCASSSLSGTDTQYFGPGTRLTVL.

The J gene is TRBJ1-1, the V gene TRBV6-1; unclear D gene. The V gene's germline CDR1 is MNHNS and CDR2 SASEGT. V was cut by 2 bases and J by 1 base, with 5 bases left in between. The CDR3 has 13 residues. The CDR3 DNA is TGTGCCAGCAGTGAAACTAGGAACACTGAAGCTTTCTTT. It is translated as CASSETRNTEAFF.